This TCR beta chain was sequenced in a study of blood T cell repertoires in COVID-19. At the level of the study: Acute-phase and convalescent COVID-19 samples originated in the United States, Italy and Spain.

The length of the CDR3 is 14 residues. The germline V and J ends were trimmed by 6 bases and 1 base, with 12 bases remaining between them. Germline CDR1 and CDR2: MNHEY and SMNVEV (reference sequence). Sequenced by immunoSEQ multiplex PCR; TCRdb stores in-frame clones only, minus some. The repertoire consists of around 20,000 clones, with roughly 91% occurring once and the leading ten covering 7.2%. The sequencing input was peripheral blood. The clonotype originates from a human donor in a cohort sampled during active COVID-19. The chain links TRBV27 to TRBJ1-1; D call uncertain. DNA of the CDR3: TGTGCCAGCAGACTCATGGTAACGAACACTGAAGCTTTCTTT. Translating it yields CASRLMVTNTEAFF.